The 32 T cell receptor beta chains in this list originate from one sample, sequenced in a study of lymphopenia after photon versus proton radiotherapy. Sequenced by immunoSEQ multiplex PCR; TCRdb stores in-frame clones only, minus some. The sample includes around 150,000 clones, roughly nine tenths of them seen just once. The source material was peripheral blood, sampled from a patient treated with photon-based radiotherapy. The source is a man between 50 and 59 years old with gastric cancer.

This clone was observed a handful of times. The rearrangement links TRBV30 to TRBJ2-1; D is uncertain. Between the trimmed V and J ends, which lost 0 bases and 5 bases, there was a span of 8 bases. The CDR3 is made up of 13 amino acids. Germline CDR1 is GTSNPN and CDR2 is SVGIG (reference sequence). In DNA, the CDR3 is TGTGCCTGGAGTGTACGAACAAACAATGAGCAGTTCTTC. It codes for CAWSVRTNNEQFF. The entire variable domain, with the rest obtained from reference TRBV30 and TRBJ2-1, is as follows: SQTIHQWPATLVQPVGSPLSLECTVEGTSNPNLYWYRQAAGRGLQLLFYSVGIGQISSEVPQNLSASRPQDRQFILSSKKLLLSDSGFYLCAWSVRTNNEQFFGPGTRLTVL.

This chain links TRBV6-5 with TRBJ1-4; D remains unclear. The germline V and J ends were trimmed by 0 bases and 0 bases, with 5 bases remaining between them. This CDR3 region has 15 residues. Looked up from germline, CDR1 is MNHEY and CDR2 is SVGAGI. CDR3 in DNA: TGTGCCAGCAGTTACTCCTCAGCAACTAATGAAAAACTGTTTTTT. It specifies CASSYSSATNEKLFF.

The chain couples TRBV9 to TRBJ2-3; 8 nucleotides line up with TRBD2. Germline CDR1 and CDR2: SGDLS and YYNGEE. The CDR3 is 15 amino acids. V was clipped by 4 bases and J by 1 base; unmatched bases: 5. CDR3 bases: TGTGCCAGCAGCCTCAGCGGGAGAGGCACAGATACGCAGTATTTT. Encoded protein: CASSLSGRGTDTQYF.

The chain uses TRBV29-1 and TRBJ2-7; 9 bases agree with TRBD2. The CDR3 totals 16 residues. V lost 1 base, J lost 2 bases, and 9 bases stayed unmatched. Germline V gives CDR1 SQVTM, CDR2 ANQGSEA. CDR3 loop: CSVEGGLASGTYEQYF. The CDR3 DNA follows: TGCAGCGTTGAAGGGGGACTGGCTAGCGGGACCTACGAGCAGTACTTC.

This chain links TRBV6-1 with TRBJ1-2, with a weak D call TRBD1 (5 bases). Between the trimmed V and J ends, which lost 0 bases and 3 bases, there was a span of 8 bases. Germline values: CDR1 MNHNS, CDR2 SASEGT. The CDR3 totals 14 residues. The CDR3 here is CASSEAGGDYGYTF. For the CDR3, the DNA is TGTGCCAGCAGTGAAGCTGGGGGTGACTATGGCTACACCTTC.

V and J are TRBV7-8 and TRBJ1-1; 7 bases align to TRBD1. V dropped 5 bases and J dropped 1; count of bases not matched to a gene: 10. The V gene's germline CDR1 is SGHVS and CDR2 FQNEAQ. The CDR3 loop spans 16 amino acids. This CDR3 reads CASSPQVWTGNTEAFF. In DNA, the CDR3 is TGTGCCAGCAGCCCCCAGGTATGGACAGGGAACACTGAAGCTTTCTTT.

CDR3 loop: CASSYSRGDPYGYTF. The CDR3 nucleotides are TGTGCCAGCAGTTACTCGAGGGGAGACCCCTATGGCTACACCTTC. V and J are TRBV6-6 and TRBJ1-2, with D perhaps matching TRBD1 (5 bases). Germline-derived CDR1 and CDR2 are MNHNY and SVGAGI (reference sequence). This CDR3 is built from 15 residues. Trimming stripped 0 bases from V and 4 bases from J, with 12 bases between.

The chain links TRBV7-2 to TRBJ2-7; maybe TRBD2 (7 bases). Trimming pared 3 bases from V and 4 bases from J, leaving 28 bases between. The CDR3 has 19 residues. Germline CDR1 SGHTA, CDR2 FQGNSA. CDR3 loop: CASSFQPSRPRGGSYEQYF. In nucleotides, the CDR3 is TGTGCCAGCAGCTTTCAACCTTCTCGCCCTAGGGGGGGGAGTTACGAGCAGTACTTC.

Here the CDR3 reads CASRSGTVKLGEQYF. CDR3 bases: TGTGCCAGCAGATCCGGGACCGTAAAATTAGGCGAGCAGTACTTC. V and J are TRBV7-9 and TRBJ2-7, with D perhaps matching TRBD1 or TRBD2 (5 bases each). The CDR3 covers 15 residues. Trimming took 6 bases from V and 6 from J, leaving 21 bases between them. The germline V gene has CDR1 SEHNR and CDR2 FQNEAQ (reference sequence).

This chain links TRBV28 with TRBJ1-1, with TRBD1 matching 9 bases. V trimming: 6 bases; J trimming: 4 bases; junction bases outside the gene matches: 12. The CDR3 totals 16 residues. Germline CDR1 is MDHEN and CDR2 is SYDVKM. CDR3: CASSSPGQGSFTEAFF. Here the CDR3 DNA reads TGTGCCAGCAGCTCCCCCGGACAGGGGAGTTTCACTGAAGCTTTCTTT. Together with reference TRBV28 and TRBJ1-1, the CDR3 gives the full variable domain: DVKVTQSSRYLVKRTGEKVFLECVQDMDHENMFWYRQDPGLGLRLIYFSYDVKMKEKGDIPEGYSVSREKKERFSLILESASTNQTSMYLCASSSPGQGSFTEAFFGQGTRLTVV.

The J gene is TRBJ2-3, the V gene TRBV15; D might be TRBD2 (6 bases). CDR1 LNHNV and CDR2 YYDKDF come from the germline V gene (reference sequence). Trimming left V 7 bases short and J 4 bases short, with 15 bases between. The CDR3 runs 14 residues. This CDR3 is CATTGGSWADTQYF. The CDR3 bases are TGTGCCACCACCGGAGGGAGTTGGGCAGATACGCAGTATTTT. The whole variable domain, filled in from reference TRBV15 and TRBJ2-3, reads DAMVIQNPRYQVTQFGKPVTLSCSQTLNHNVMYWYQQKSSQAPKLLFHYYDKDFNNEADTPDNFQSRRPNTSFCFLDIRSPGLGDTAMYLCATTGGSWADTQYFGPGTRLTVL.

The J gene is TRBJ2-3, the V gene TRBV27; 8 nucleotides agree with TRBD1. CDR1 and CDR2 (germline): MNHEY, SMNVEV (reference sequence). The CDR3 extends over 16 amino acids. Unmatched junction bases numbered 9, after V lost 3 bases and J lost 4 bases. The CDR3 DNA is TGTGCCAGCAGTTTCTGGGGCAGGGGGCTGTCAGATACGCAGTATTTT. Its translation: CASSFWGRGLSDTQYF.

The V call is TRBV5-8, the J call TRBJ2-5; D might be TRBD2 (6 bases). V dropped 4 bases and J dropped 5 bases, with 18 bases sitting between them. The CDR3 is 15 residues long. Germline V lookup: CDR1 SGHTS, CDR2 YDEGEE. For the CDR3, the DNA is TGTGCCAGCAGCCCCGGGGACCGGAGGGAGGAGACCCAGTACTTC. This encodes CASSPGDRREETQYF.

The J gene is TRBJ2-2, the V gene TRBV5-1, with D maybe TRBD1 (8 bases). Trimming shortened V by 4 bases and J by 6 bases, and 16 bases separated the two germline ends. Germline CDR1 SGHRS, CDR2 YFSETQ. The CDR3 is 15 amino acids. The CDR3 DNA is TGCGCCAGCAGCGCCGGACAGGGAGGGCCCGGGGAGCTGTTTTTT. This encodes CASSAGQGGPGELFF.

The gene calls are TRBV5-1 and TRBJ2-1; 7 nucleotides line up with TRBD2. The CDR3 sequence is 15 residues long. Germline CDR1 and CDR2: SGHRS and YFSETQ. V trimming: 4 bases; J trimming: 3 bases; junction bases outside the gene matches: 7. DNA for the CDR3: TGCGCCAGCAGCCCTATAGCTAGCGGCTACAATGAGCAGTTCTTC. Protein product: CASSPIASGYNEQFF.

This rearrangement joins TRBV14 to TRBJ1-5; a possible D gene is TRBD1 (6 bases). Germline CDR1 reads SGHDN; CDR2 reads FVKESK. V lost 0 bases and J lost 2, with 17 bases in between. This CDR3 contains 18 residues. The CDR3 reads CASSQELAGEMGNQPQHF. The DNA for the CDR3 is TGTGCCAGCAGCCAAGAATTAGCAGGGGAGATGGGCAATCAGCCCCAGCATTTT.

This chain links TRBV19 with TRBJ1-5, with D possibly matching TRBD1 (5 bases). V was pared by 5 bases and J by 1 base, with 12 bases between. Looked up from germline, CDR1 is LNHDA and CDR2 is SQIVND (reference sequence). CDR3 size: 15 residues. CDR3 protein: CASSSGLLSNQPQHF. The DNA of the CDR3 is TGTGCCAGTAGTTCGGGACTTCTCAGCAATCAGCCCCAGCATTTT. The variable domain in full, with the rest retrieved from reference TRBV19 and TRBJ1-5, is DGGITQSPKYLFRKEGQNVTLSCEQNLNHDAMYWYRQDPGQGLRLIYYSQIVNDFQKGDIAEGYSVSREKKESFPLTVTSAQKNPTAFYLCASSSGLLSNQPQHFGDGTRLSIL.

This clone appeared once. V usage is TRBV11-2 and J usage is TRBJ2-7, with TRBD1 matching over 8 bases. Per the germline V gene, CDR1 is SGHAT and CDR2 is FQNNGV. The ends lost 5 bases at V and 6 bases at J; junction bases unmatched: 6. The CDR3 is 13 residues long. The CDR3 nucleotides read TGTGCCAGCAGCACAGGACAGGGCCGCGAGCAGTACTTC. Translated: CASSTGQGREQYF.

The rearrangement uses TRBV4-3 and TRBJ2-2; unclear D gene. Trimming removed 1 base from V and 7 bases from J, with 13 bases in between. Germline CDR1 LGHNA, CDR2 YSLEER. The CDR3 length is 15 residues. The CDR3 loop is CASSQVGRQYGELFF. The DNA for the CDR3 is TGCGCCAGCAGCCAAGTAGGGCGACAATACGGGGAGCTGTTTTTT.

The chain recombines TRBV27 with TRBJ2-1, with unresolved D. The CDR3 has 11 residues. CDR1 is MNHEY and CDR2 is SMNVEV in the germline V gene (reference sequence). V lost 6 bases, J lost 7 bases, and 7 bases lay in between. CDR3 in DNA: TGTGCCAGCAGCGGCCGTAATGAGCAGTTCTTC. Encoded protein: CASSGRNEQFF.

V is TRBV5-1 and J is TRBJ2-2, with D uncertain. The CDR3 runs 15 residues. Germline V CDR1 and CDR2: SGHRS, YFSETQ. With 6 bases removed from V and 0 bases from J, the gap between germline ends came to 12 bases. The CDR3 DNA sequence: TGCGCCAGCACAAGAGACACCCCGAACACCGGGGAGCTGTTTTTT. Its translation is CASTRDTPNTGELFF.

The chain carries TRBV4-3 and TRBJ2-1; unclear D gene. The V end lost 5 bases, the J end lost 4 bases, and 18 bases lay between the germline ends. This CDR3 comprises 16 residues. Germline lookup yields CDR1 LGHNA and CDR2 YSLEER. The CDR3 protein is CASSESTARGYNEQFF. In DNA form, the CDR3 reads TGCGCCAGCAGCGAAAGCACAGCGCGCGGTTACAATGAGCAGTTCTTC.

V gene TRBV5-1 combines with J gene TRBJ2-5; 11 bases fit TRBD1. Per germline, CDR1 SGHRS and CDR2 YFSETQ. This CDR3 is 16 amino acids long. V was pared by 2 bases and J by 2 bases, with 5 bases of the junction left unmatched. The CDR3 DNA reads TGCGCCAGCAGCTTCTCCGGGACAGGGGGGCAAGAGACCCAGTACTTC. Translating it yields CASSFSGTGGQETQYF.

The gene calls are TRBV2 and TRBJ2-3, with TRBD2 matching over 14 bases. The germline CDR1 and CDR2 sequences are SNHLY and FYNNEI. This CDR3 has 17 residues. Trimming at V came to 4 bases and at J to 1 base, leaving 4 bases not matched to a gene. This CDR3 reads CASSGGTSGGRTDTQYF. The DNA for the CDR3 is TGTGCCAGCAGTGGCGGGACTAGCGGGGGCCGCACAGATACGCAGTATTTT. The complete variable domain, with remaining parts taken from reference TRBV2 and TRBJ2-3, reads EPEVTQTPSHQVTQMGQEVILRCVPISNHLYFYWYRQILGQKVEFLVSFYNNEISEKSEIFDDQFSVERPDGSNFTLKIRSTKLEDSAMYFCASSGGTSGGRTDTQYFGPGTRLTVL.

The J gene is TRBJ2-1, the V gene TRBV10-2, with D uncertain. Germline V gene lookup returns CDR1 WSHSY and CDR2 SAAADI. Trimming pared 5 bases from V and 6 bases from J, leaving 5 bases between. The CDR3 has 11 residues. The CDR3 region is CASSYTNEQFF. In DNA, the CDR3 is TGCGCCAGCAGTTACACCAATGAGCAGTTCTTC.

The V call is TRBV7-9, the J call TRBJ1-1, with D possibly being TRBD1 (5 bases). The CDR3 has 14 residues. The V gene's germline CDR1 is SEHNR and CDR2 FQNEAQ (reference sequence). The V end lost 4 bases, the J end lost 7 bases, and 16 bases lay between the germline ends. For the CDR3, the DNA is TGTGCCAGCAGCTCCGTCAGGGTTGGACTTGAAGCTTTCTTT. As protein: CASSSVRVGLEAFF.

This chain connects TRBV2 to TRBJ2-7; a weak D match, TRBD1 (6 bases). The CDR3 has 14 residues. V was pared by 6 bases and J by 5 bases, with 17 bases between. Germline V gene data show CDR1 as SNHLY and CDR2 as FYNNEI. The CDR3 loop reads CASRSGTYLNEQYF. The CDR3 DNA reads TGTGCCAGCAGATCCGGGACATATCTGAACGAGCAGTACTTC.

In this sample, this clone turned up once. This sequence joins TRBV7-2 and TRBJ1-5, with a weak D call TRBD1 (5 bases). The CDR3 length is 14 residues. Between the trimmed V and J ends, which lost 1 base and 2 bases, there was a span of 6 bases. Germline loops: CDR1 SGHTA, CDR2 FQGNSA. The chain's CDR3 is CASSLEGGNQPQHF. In DNA form, the CDR3 reads TGTGCCAGCAGCTTAGAAGGGGGCAATCAGCCCCAGCATTTT.

This chain joins TRBV9 and TRBJ2-3; D perhaps matches TRBD1 (7 bases). Germline V CDR1 and CDR2: SGDLS, YYNGEE. V was clipped by 6 bases and J by 0 bases, with 26 bases between them. The CDR3 extends over 19 amino acids. As DNA, the CDR3 is TGTGCCAGCAACATCAGGACAGGCCAAGGGGGGCTTAGCACAGATACGCAGTATTTT. Translating gives CASNIRTGQGGLSTDTQYF.

CDR3 sequence reads: CASSMRVADTQYF. The CDR3 DNA reads as TGTGCCAGTAGTATGCGGGTGGCAGATACGCAGTATTTT. The chain joins TRBV19 to TRBJ2-3; a weak D match, TRBD2 (5 bases). This CDR3 is built from 13 residues. In germline, CDR1 is LNHDA, CDR2 SQIVND (reference sequence). V gave up 3 bases and J gave up 4 bases, with 8 bases separating them.

The gene calls are TRBV7-6 and TRBJ1-5; 10 bases align to TRBD1. CDR1 and CDR2 (germline): SGHVS, FNYEAQ. Trimming took 4 bases from V and 6 from J; bases not matched to a gene: 6. This CDR3 contains 15 residues. The CDR3 region has the DNA TGTGCCAGCAGCTCAGAGACAGGGGGCGGTCAGCCCCAGCATTTT. Translated, it gives CASSSETGGGQPQHF.

This chain connects TRBV28 to TRBJ2-2; 8 nucleotides align to TRBD2. Germline V gene lookup returns CDR1 MDHEN and CDR2 SYDVKM. This CDR3 is 13 amino acids long. The CDR3 loop reads CAVREGTTGELFF. The CDR3 DNA sequence: TGTGCGGTTCGGGAGGGCACCACCGGGGAGCTGTTTTTT. Based on the CDR3 plus reference TRBV28 and TRBJ2-2, the full variable domain is DVKVTQSSRYLVKRTGEKVFLECVQDMDHENMFWYRQDPGLGLRLIYFSYDVKMKEKGDIPEGYSVSREKKERFSLILESASTNQTSMYLCAVREGTTGELFFGEGSRLTVL.